A single sample is the source of the 8 T cell receptor beta chains below, sequenced in a study of cytomegalovirus exposure and HLA in healthy donors. The primer mix had 60 Vbeta and 13 Jbeta primers. The table came from immunoSEQ multiplex PCR; TCRdb's copy has only in-frame clones and leaves some out. Among about 140,000 clones listed, more than 60% were seen once. The material sequenced was PBMCs. The receptors originated from a man aged 25-45 years in good health and CMV-seropositive.

J is TRBJ2-1 and V is TRBV5-1; 7 bases fit TRBD1. Trimming cost V 0 bases and J 2 bases; bases outside gene matches: 2. Germline-derived CDR1 and CDR2 are SGHRS and YFSETQ. The CDR3 extends over 15 amino acids. Here the CDR3 reads CASSLDQGAYNEQFF. CDR3 nucleotides: TGCGCCAGCAGCTTGGATCAGGGGGCCTACAATGAGCAGTTCTTC.

The chain joins TRBV2 to TRBJ1-3; D unresolved. Germline V gene sequence: CDR1 SNHLY, CDR2 FYNNEI. Between the trimmed V and J ends, which lost 4 bases and 4 bases, there was a span of 8 bases. The CDR3 is 13 amino acids. CDR3 in amino acids: CASSAGKGNTIYF. The CDR3 DNA sequence: TGTGCCAGCAGTGCCGGGAAGGGAAACACCATATATTTT. Looking up the rest from reference TRBV2 and TRBJ1-3 gives the full variable domain: EPEVTQTPSHQVTQMGQEVILRCVPISNHLYFYWYRQILGQKVEFLVSFYNNEISEKSEIFDDQFSVERPDGSNFTLKIRSTKLEDSAMYFCASSAGKGNTIYFGEGSWLTVV.

V is TRBV6-5 and J is TRBJ2-1, with 9 positions matching TRBD2. Per the germline V gene, CDR1 is MNHEY and CDR2 is SVGAGI. The CDR3 is made up of 13 amino acids. Trimming cost V 5 bases and J 5 bases; bases outside gene matches: 1. CDR3 in DNA: TGTGCCAGCAGTCGACTAGCGGACAATGAGCAGTTCTTC. Translation gives CASSRLADNEQFF.

This rearrangement joins TRBV27 to TRBJ2-3; 10 positions match TRBD2. Germline assignment: CDR1 MNHEY and CDR2 SMNVEV (reference sequence). V lost 2 bases and J lost 2; bases outside the gene matches: 10. There are 18 residues in the CDR3. CDR3 sequence reads: CASSLRNQREGFTDTQYF. The DNA for the CDR3 is TGTGCCAGCAGTTTACGAAACCAGCGGGAGGGCTTCACAGATACGCAGTATTTT.

Details on this clone: A junction end diverges from the germline sequence, so it may reflect a read error. The chain employs TRBV10-3 and TRBJ2-7, with 8 positions matching TRBD2. Germline V gene sequence: CDR1 ENHRY, CDR2 SYGVKD. The CDR3 runs 13 residues. The CDR3 reads CASSQLTGLAIYF. The CDR3 nucleotides read TGTGCCAGCAGTCAACTGACAGGACTAGCTATTTACTTC.

This sequence joins TRBV5-1 and TRBJ2-1, with 12 bases that match TRBD2. CDR1 and CDR2 from the germline V gene are SGHRS and YFSETQ. The CDR3 runs 16 residues. With 4 bases clipped from V and 8 bases from J, the junction kept 10 bases outside the gene matches. CDR3 DNA: TGCGCCAGCAGCATTCAGACTAGCGGGAGTAGGGATGAGCAGTTCTTC. Amino acids: CASSIQTSGSRDEQFF.

The chain links TRBV27 to TRBJ2-7, with D perhaps TRBD1 (5 bases). V shed 3 bases and J shed 6 bases, with 15 bases lying between them. CDR3 size: 14 residues. Germline V CDR1 and CDR2: MNHEY, SMNVEV (reference sequence). The CDR3 loop is CASSLGPGLSEQYF. Written as DNA, the CDR3 is TGTGCCAGCAGTTTGGGGCCAGGGCTGTCCGAGCAGTACTTC.

The gene calls are TRBV6-6 and TRBJ2-3; D ambiguous. V was cut by 6 bases and J by 0 bases, with 10 bases left in between. The CDR3 is 14 residues long. The germline V gene has CDR1 MNHNY and CDR2 SVGAGI (reference sequence). The CDR3 is CASRSRLSTDTQYF. The CDR3 nucleotides read TGTGCCAGCAGATCACGTCTAAGCACAGATACGCAGTATTTT.